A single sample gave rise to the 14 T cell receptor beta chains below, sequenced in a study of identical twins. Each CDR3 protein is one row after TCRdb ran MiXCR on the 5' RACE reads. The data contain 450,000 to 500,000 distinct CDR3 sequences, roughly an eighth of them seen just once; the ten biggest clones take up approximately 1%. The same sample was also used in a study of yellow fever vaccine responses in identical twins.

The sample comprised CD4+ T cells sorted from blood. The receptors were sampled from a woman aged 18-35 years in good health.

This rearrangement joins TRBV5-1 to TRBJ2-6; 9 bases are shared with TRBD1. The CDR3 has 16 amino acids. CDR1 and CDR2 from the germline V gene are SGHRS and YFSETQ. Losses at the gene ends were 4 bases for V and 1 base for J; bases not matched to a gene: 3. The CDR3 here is CASSVGQGSGANVLTF. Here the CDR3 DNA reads TGCGCCAGCAGCGTGGGACAGGGTTCTGGGGCCAACGTCCTGACTTTC.

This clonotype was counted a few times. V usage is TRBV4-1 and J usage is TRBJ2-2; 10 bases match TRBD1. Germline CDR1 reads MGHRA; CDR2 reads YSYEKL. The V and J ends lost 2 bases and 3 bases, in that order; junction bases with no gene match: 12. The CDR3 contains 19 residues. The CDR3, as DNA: TGCGCCAGCAGCCAATCTGCGTCGGGACAGGGGTTTCACACCGGGGAGCTGTTTTTT. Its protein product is CASSQSASGQGFHTGELFF.

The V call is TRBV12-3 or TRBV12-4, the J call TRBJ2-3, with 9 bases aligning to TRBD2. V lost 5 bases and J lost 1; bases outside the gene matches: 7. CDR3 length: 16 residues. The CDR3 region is CASSPGSSGGTDTQYF. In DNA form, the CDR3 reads TGTGCCAGCAGTCCAGGGTCTAGCGGGGGCACAGATACGCAGTATTTT.

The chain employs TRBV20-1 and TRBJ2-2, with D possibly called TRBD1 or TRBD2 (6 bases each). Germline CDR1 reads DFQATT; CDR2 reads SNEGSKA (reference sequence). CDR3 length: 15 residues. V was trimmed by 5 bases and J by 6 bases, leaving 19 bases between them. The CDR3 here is CSASWGAKWAGELFF. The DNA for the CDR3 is TGCAGTGCTTCTTGGGGGGCAAAATGGGCCGGGGAGCTGTTTTTT.

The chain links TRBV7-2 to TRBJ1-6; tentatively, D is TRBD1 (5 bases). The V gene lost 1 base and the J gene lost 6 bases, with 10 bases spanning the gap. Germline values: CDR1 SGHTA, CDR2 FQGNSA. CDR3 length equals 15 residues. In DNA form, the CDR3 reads TGTGCCAGCAGCTTAGTGGCAGGGTCTAATTCACCCCTCCACTTT. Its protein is CASSLVAGSNSPLHF.

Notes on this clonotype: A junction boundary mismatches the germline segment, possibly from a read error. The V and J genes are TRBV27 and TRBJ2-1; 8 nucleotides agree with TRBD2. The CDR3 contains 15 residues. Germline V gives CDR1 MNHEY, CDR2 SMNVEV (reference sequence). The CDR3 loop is CASRSGGHSFNEQFF. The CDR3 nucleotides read TGTGCCAGCAGAAGCGGGGGCCATTCCTTCAATGAGCAGTTCTTC.

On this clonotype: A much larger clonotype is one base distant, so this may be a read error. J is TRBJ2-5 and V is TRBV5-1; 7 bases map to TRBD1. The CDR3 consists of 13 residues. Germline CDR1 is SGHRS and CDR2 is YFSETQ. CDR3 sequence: CASSSQGRETQCF. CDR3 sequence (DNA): TGCGCCAGCAGCTCACAGGGGCGAGAGACCCAGTGCTTC.

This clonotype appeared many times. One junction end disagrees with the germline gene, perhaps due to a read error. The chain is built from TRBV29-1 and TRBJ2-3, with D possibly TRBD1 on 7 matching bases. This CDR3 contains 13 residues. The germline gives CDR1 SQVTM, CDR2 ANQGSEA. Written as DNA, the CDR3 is TGCAGCGTTGAAGCCCTAGGAGGGGGCGGATCAAATTTT. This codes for CSVEALGGGGSNF.

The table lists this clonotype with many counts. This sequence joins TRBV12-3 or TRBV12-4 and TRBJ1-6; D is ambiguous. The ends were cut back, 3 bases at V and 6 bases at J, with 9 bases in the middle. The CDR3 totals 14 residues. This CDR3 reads CASSFIGPNSPLHF. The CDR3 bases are TGTGCCAGCAGTTTCATAGGGCCTAATTCACCCCTCCACTTT.

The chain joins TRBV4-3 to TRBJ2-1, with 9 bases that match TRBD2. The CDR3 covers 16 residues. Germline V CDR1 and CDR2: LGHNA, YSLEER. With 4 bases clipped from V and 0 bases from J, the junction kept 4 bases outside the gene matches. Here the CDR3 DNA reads TGCGCCAGCAGCCTAAATAGCGGGAGCTCCTACAATGAGCAGTTCTTC. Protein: CASSLNSGSSYNEQFF.

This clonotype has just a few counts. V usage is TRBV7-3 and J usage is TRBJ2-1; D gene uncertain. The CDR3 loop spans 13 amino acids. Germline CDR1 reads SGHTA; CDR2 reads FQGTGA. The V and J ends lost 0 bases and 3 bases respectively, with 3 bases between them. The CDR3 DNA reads TGTGCCAGCAGCTTAACGAACTACAATGAGCAGTTCTTC. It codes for CASSLTNYNEQFF.

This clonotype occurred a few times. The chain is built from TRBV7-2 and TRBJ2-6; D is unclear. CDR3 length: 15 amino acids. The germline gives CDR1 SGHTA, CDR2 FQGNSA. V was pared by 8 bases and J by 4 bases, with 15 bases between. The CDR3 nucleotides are TGTGCCAGCCCTATAACGAGTGGGGGGGCCAACGTCCTGACTTTC. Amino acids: CASPITSGGANVLTF.

The CDR3 spells CASSQQGWSTEAFF. CDR3 DNA sequence: TGCGCCAGCAGCCAACAGGGGTGGAGCACTGAAGCTTTCTTT. V gene TRBV4-1 combines with J gene TRBJ1-1; D possibly corresponds to TRBD1 (6 bases). The V and J ends lost 2 bases and 4 bases respectively, with 11 bases between them. The CDR3 is 14 amino acids. Germline V gene sequence: CDR1 MGHRA, CDR2 YSYEKL.

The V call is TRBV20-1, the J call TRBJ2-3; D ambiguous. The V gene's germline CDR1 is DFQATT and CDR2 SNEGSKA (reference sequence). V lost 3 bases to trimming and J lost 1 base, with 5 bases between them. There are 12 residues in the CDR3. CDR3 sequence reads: CSASSRTDTQYF. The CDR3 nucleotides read TGCAGTGCTAGCTCGCGCACAGATACGCAGTATTTT.